One and the same sample provided the 20 T cell receptor beta chains below, sequenced in a study of cytomegalovirus exposure and HLA in healthy donors (dated by TCRdb to 2016 to 2017). The receptor library was made with the immunoSEQ multiplex PCR assay. Imported from immuneACCESS, the table was reduced by TCRdb to in-frame sequences with V and J called. These copies leave out some clones; in studies compared against another copy, an unresolved V gene accounts for under half, and the cause of the remainder is not known. This sample lists over 200,000 clones; around four fifths were detected once. The ten top clones hold roughly 5.5% of the sample. The specimen sequenced was PBMCs. All receptors derive from a woman in her late teens or twenties in good health and CMV-seronegative.

This clone appeared once. The chain joins TRBV15 to TRBJ1-1; 9 bases align to TRBD1. J gave up 6 bases and V 5 bases, and 13 bases lay outside the gene matches. CDR3 size: 16 residues. Germline V gives CDR1 LNHNV, CDR2 YYDKDF (reference sequence). The CDR3 DNA sequence: TGTGCCACCAGCGGGAGGGACAGGGCTGTCGTCCCTGAAGCTTTCTTT. Residues: CATSGRDRAVVPEAFF.

The chain combines TRBV29-1 with TRBJ2-1; 11 nucleotides line up with TRBD2. The CDR3 loop spans 18 amino acids. J lost 4 bases, V lost 1 base, and 12 bases had no gene match. Germline V gives CDR1 SQVTM, CDR2 ANQGSEA. CDR3 loop: CSVEGLAGGPQHYNEQFF. In nucleotides, the CDR3 is TGCAGCGTTGAAGGGCTAGCGGGGGGACCACAACATTACAATGAGCAGTTCTTC.

V usage is TRBV28 and J usage is TRBJ1-2, with a possible D match to TRBD1 (5 bases). The CDR3 covers 14 residues. The germline CDR1 and CDR2 sequences are MDHEN and SYDVKM. Trimming cost V 5 bases and J 8 bases, with 18 bases left between them. CDR3 nucleotide sequence: TGTGCCAGCAGTGGACCAGCCAGGGCTTTAGGCTACACCTTC. Residues: CASSGPARALGYTF.

In regard to this clone: A read error may produce the germline difference seen at one junction end. The J gene is TRBJ2-7, the V gene TRBV9; D tentatively fits TRBD1 or TRBD2 (5 bases each). Looked up from germline, CDR1 is SGDLS and CDR2 is YYNGEE. The length of the CDR3 is 12 residues. CDR3 sequence reads: CASSRGSNEQYF. DNA for the CDR3: TGTGCCAGCTCCCGGGGCTCCAACGAGCAGTACTTC.

Remarks on this clone: The sample carries other DNA sequences with the same CDR3. The V gene is TRBV30, the J gene TRBJ2-7; D uncertain. Germline CDR1 and CDR2: GTSNPN and SVGIG (reference sequence). The CDR3 runs to 11 residues. Trimming shortened V by 3 bases and J by 1 base, and 4 bases separated the two germline ends. CDR3: CAWSRSYEQYF. CDR3 in DNA: TGTGCCTGGAGCCGGTCCTACGAGCAGTACTTC.

The chain joins TRBV5-1 to TRBJ1-2; D is possibly TRBD1 (6 bases). This CDR3 contains 13 residues. Per germline, CDR1 SGHRS and CDR2 YFSETQ. V dropped 5 bases and J dropped 4 bases, with 12 bases sitting between them. The CDR3 coding sequence is TGCGCCAGCAGACTAGGGGGGAGCTATGGCTACACCTTC. Translation: CASRLGGSYGYTF.

The chain is built from TRBV6-1 and TRBJ1-5; possibly TRBD1 for D (5 bases). V lost 8 bases and J lost 3, with 14 bases in between. Looked up from germline, CDR1 is MNHNS and CDR2 is SASEGT. This CDR3 is 14 amino acids long. CDR3 bases: TGTGCCAGCGCCGGGGCGGCCATCAATCAGCCCCAGCATTTT. Translated, it gives CASAGAAINQPQHF.

The chain uses TRBV5-1 and TRBJ1-1; D perhaps matches TRBD1 (5 bases). V lost 0 bases, J lost 9 bases, and 18 bases lay in between. This CDR3 is 15 amino acids long. Per the germline V gene, CDR1 is SGHRS and CDR2 is YFSETQ. The CDR3 protein is CASSLVPGTGTQAFF. The CDR3 DNA is TGCGCCAGCAGCTTGGTCCCCGGGACGGGGACTCAAGCTTTCTTT.

This clone was counted only a few times. J is TRBJ2-7 and V is TRBV14, with 10 bases matching TRBD1. CDR1 and CDR2 from the germline V gene are SGHDN and FVKESK. The CDR3 runs to 15 residues. V dropped 4 bases and J dropped 5; count of bases not matched to a gene: 8. The CDR3 DNA sequence: TGTGCCAGCAGCCCTACAGGACAGGGGGGCCACGAGCAGTACTTC. Translation gives CASSPTGQGGHEQYF.

The chain employs TRBV11-2 and TRBJ1-1, with D uncertain. Germline V gene sequence: CDR1 SGHAT, CDR2 FQNNGV. The ends were cut back, 0 bases at V and 8 bases at J, with 10 bases in the middle. CDR3 length: 13 residues. This CDR3 reads CASSLDLGGEAFF. CDR3 DNA sequence: TGTGCCAGCAGCTTAGATTTAGGCGGAGAAGCTTTCTTT. The full variable domain, in which reference TRBV11-2 and TRBJ1-1 provide the parts outside the CDR3, is EAGVAQSPRYKIIEKRQSVAFWCNPISGHATLYWYQQILGQGPKLLIQFQNNGVVDDSQLPKDRFSAERLKGVDSTLKIQPAKLEDSAVYLCASSLDLGGEAFFGQGTRLTVV.

V and J are TRBV15 and TRBJ2-7, with 9 bases identical to TRBD2. The germline CDR1 and CDR2 sequences are LNHNV and YYDKDF (reference sequence). The length of the CDR3 is 18 residues. The trim removed 1 base at V and 3 bases at J, leaving 13 bases unmatched. CDR3 sequence: CATSRAPLAGGPNYEQYF. Written as DNA, the CDR3 is TGTGCCACCAGCAGAGCCCCTCTTGCGGGAGGGCCCAACTACGAGCAGTACTTC.

V gene TRBV5-1 combines with J gene TRBJ1-3; D not resolved. Germline V CDR1 and CDR2: SGHRS, YFSETQ. CDR3 length: 14 amino acids. V shed 4 bases and J shed 4 bases, with 12 bases lying between them. CDR3 sequence (DNA): TGCGCCAGCAGCCGGCCGGGTTGGGGAAACACCATATATTTT. This sequence encodes CASSRPGWGNTIYF.

The rearrangement joins TRBV27 to TRBJ1-4; no clear D gene. The CDR3 sequence is 15 residues long. Trimming left V 10 bases short and J 0 bases short, with 15 bases between. Germline CDR1 MNHEY, CDR2 SMNVEV (reference sequence). CDR3 sequence (DNA): TGTGCCAACCCCGGCTCTCGGGCAACTAATGAAAAACTGTTTTTT. It translates to CANPGSRATNEKLFF.

The chain employs TRBV29-1 and TRBJ1-4; 9 nucleotides line up with TRBD1. CDR1 SQVTM and CDR2 ANQGSEA come from the germline V gene. J lost 8 bases, V lost 7 bases, and 5 bases had no gene match. There are 12 residues in the CDR3. Here the CDR3 reads CSAGQGREKLFF. The CDR3 nucleotides are TGCAGCGCCGGACAGGGGAGGGAAAAACTGTTTTTT.

V usage is TRBV5-5 and J usage is TRBJ2-7, with a tentative D call TRBD2 (6 bases). CDR3 length: 13 amino acids. Trimming removed 5 bases from V and 5 bases from J, with 14 bases in between. The germline gives CDR1 SGHKS, CDR2 YYEKEE (reference sequence). The CDR3 region has the DNA TGTGCCAGCAGTTCTAGGACGGGAGACGAGCAGTACTTC. Its protein product is CASSSRTGDEQYF.

The chain employs TRBV19 and TRBJ2-2; 11 nucleotides agree with TRBD2. CDR3 length equals 14 residues. Trimming removed 8 bases from V and 5 bases from J; junction bases left unmatched: 4. Germline CDR1 LNHDA, CDR2 SQIVND (reference sequence). The CDR3 DNA follows: TGTGCCAGTCGAACTAGCGGGAGTACCGGGGAGCTGTTTTTT. Amino acid sequence: CASRTSGSTGELFF.

This sequence joins TRBV4-1 and TRBJ2-1; 16 bases map to TRBD2. This CDR3 is 19 amino acids long. Per germline, CDR1 MGHRA and CDR2 YSYEKL. V was clipped by 5 bases and J by 2 bases; unmatched bases: 9. CDR3 amino acids: CASSSQGLAGGHTYNEQFF. In DNA, the CDR3 is TGCGCCAGCAGCTCCCAGGGACTAGCGGGGGGGCACACCTACAATGAGCAGTTCTTC.

The count of this clone is one. The junction does not match germline at one end; this may be a read error. The chain links TRBV2 to TRBJ2-7; D is undetermined. The germline V gene has CDR1 SNHLY and CDR2 FYNNEI. This CDR3 is 13 amino acids long. In DNA form, the CDR3 reads TGTGCCAGCAGTGAGGATGGCTCCTCCGAGCAGTACTTC. Protein: CASSEDGSSEQYF.

This clone was seen once. V usage is TRBV7-2 and J usage is TRBJ2-4; 7 bases agree with TRBD1. This CDR3 comprises 18 residues. Germline trimming cut 5 bases from V and 0 bases from J; bases unmatched to any gene: 13. Germline CDR1 reads SGHTA; CDR2 reads FQGNSA. Written as DNA, the CDR3 is TGTGCCAGCAGCGACCGGGACAGTTGGAATCTAGCCAAAAACATTCAGTACTTC. Translation: CASSDRDSWNLAKNIQYF.

The CDR3 protein is CASSQTGQAGGEQYF. CDR3 nucleotides: TGTGCCAGCAGCCAAACCGGACAGGCCGGCGGCGAGCAGTACTTC. The chain combines TRBV7-3 with TRBJ2-7, with TRBD1 matching 7 bases. V gave up 5 bases and J gave up 6 bases; unmatched junction bases: 13. Germline V lookup: CDR1 SGHTA, CDR2 FQGTGA. The CDR3 length is 15 residues.